This T cell receptor beta chain was captured in a study of T cell repertoires in cytomegalovirus infection. Study-level information: Well-studied HLA-B-restricted epitopes and recently identified HLA-C-restricted epitopes of CMV were both used in the study. Whole-study results and caveats: Individuals carrying CMV plus the relevant HLA were identified by cumulative frequency of public TCR beta families.

The CDR3 is 14 amino acids. The ends were cut back, 5 bases at V and 2 bases at J, with 12 bases in the middle. Looked up from germline, CDR1 is MGHDK and CDR2 is SYGVNS. TCRdb ran MiXCR on the reads and lists one entry per CDR3 protein. Here the sample spans some 590,000 distinct CDR3 sequences, just under 40% being singletons. This clonotype was counted between two and nine times. Its specificity is unknown. The TCR sequence derives from a human donor in good health (CMV status not recorded). Some clones in this sample may be carry-over from other donors' samples. The source material was cultured PBMCs, sampled from culture after CMV antigen stimulation. The rearrangement uses TRBV25-1 and TRBJ1-1; no firm D call. The CDR3 here is CASSFGTSNTEAFF. CDR3 DNA sequence: TGTGCCAGCAGTTTCGGCACCTCTAACACTGAAGCTTTCTTT.